The source of this T cell receptor beta chain is a study of siplizumab effects on memory and regulatory T cells (dated by TCRdb to the late 2010s). As for the study more broadly: The study looked at the effect of siplizumab, an anti-CD2 antibody, on alloreactive T-cell subsets in allogeneic mixed lymphocyte reactions made from human PBMCs. What the authors observed across the whole study: Whether proliferating Tregs from siplizumab cultures were suppressive was not functionally confirmed. Sequences below about 10^-5 frequency were poorly captured, so only a minor fraction of alloreactive clones could be mapped to unstimulated subsets. The cumulative frequency of alloreactive sequences traceable to unstimulated CD4+ memory T cells was significantly reduced by siplizumab. Among mappable alloreactive CD4+ clones, an average Treg-derived fraction of less than 70% was observed with siplizumab, compared with 26.9% in control reactions. About 80-96% of proliferating CD4+ or CD8+ clones could not be given a naive or memory phenotype. Greater diversity appeared to be present in unstimulated naive T cells than in memory T cells, and a substantial contribution to the alloresponse seemed to be made by naive cells.

Receptors were amplified or captured by the immunoSEQ multiplex PCR assay. Each sample had 90,000 to 100,000 TCR templates assayed by the deep sequencing platform. Genomic DNA extracted from sorted T cells was the material used for TCRbeta CDR3 sequencing. Per the original workflow: The R programming language was used for clonal analysis of the TCRbeta CDR3 data. Alloreactive CD4+ and CD8+ clones were defined by comparing unstimulated samples with post-reaction CFSE-low samples. Alloreactive CD4+ clones were assigned to regulatory or non-regulatory origin by matching sequences to sorted unstimulated Treg and non-Treg repertoires. TCRdb took this table from immuneACCESS and kept in-frame rearrangements with V and J called. Such tables lack part of the clones; where checked against another copy, unresolved V genes explain under half of the gap, and the rest is unexplained. That table furnishes V, J and clone size, whereas the DNA furnished D and trimming. This sample comprises about 120,000 clones, roughly 92% of them detected only once. 1% to 1.5% of the sample comes from the top ten.

As to this clone: The antigen it binds to is not known. Qualities for individual bases were not recorded, and no much larger clone is one base off. Other DNA sequences from this sample encode an identical CDR3 as well.

TCRbeta CDR3 sequencing was performed on sorted unstimulated T cells and on proliferating T cells recovered from mixed lymphocyte reactions. Fresh whole blood from fewer than twelve HLA-typed healthy donors was used to isolate PBMCs. Trimming at the junction amounts to 4 bases on V and 4 bases on J, and the germline ends lie 7 bases apart. CDR1 is given as MNHEY and CDR2 as SVGAGI, both from the germline V gene. The CDR3 holds 12 amino acids from the cysteine to the phenylalanine. CDR3 DNA is the only sequence kept; it has 36 bases, read in frame from the first base. What was sequenced was CD4+ T cells sorted from blood. This clonotype was sampled from a human donor in good health. Rearrangement joined TRBV6-5 to TRBJ1-2; no D gene call is confident. Here the CDR3 is given as CASSSRFYGYTF. The sequenced DNA is TGTGCCAGCAGTTCACGGTTCTATGGCTACACCTTC.